This T cell receptor (beta chain) was profiled in a study of T-cell reconstitution after alpha-beta-depleted transplantation in children. Unique molecular identifiers were used in preparing the TCRbeta library. TCRdb re-analysed the PCR reads in MiXCR, keeping a single row per CDR3 protein. The sample consists of some 830,000 distinct CDR3 sequences, approximately 15% of them appearing once. Study-wide results and caveats: Where alpha-beta T cells came from about two months after transplant was reportedly several hundred expanded graft clones. Some patients' high day-60 TCRbeta diversity was attributed to recipient cells surviving conditioning. At one year after transplant, newly produced T cells mostly accounted for T-cell counts and diversity.

As regards this clonotype: No antigen is known for it.

CDR1 DFQATT and CDR2 SNEGSKA come from the germline V gene (reference sequence). CDR3 size: 17 residues. The chain employs TRBV20-1 and TRBJ2-2, with 10 bases identical to TRBD1. This clonotype was obtained from a male patient younger than 18 who had a stem cell transplant for acute lymphoblastic leukemia, so the T cells may come from the graft donor. The sample in question was PBMCs, mostly from graft donor cells, obtained 360 days after TCRalphabeta/CD19-depleted stem cell transplant. The CDR3 DNA reads TGCTGCGCTAGAACCCCGGGACAGGGGTCGAACACCGGGGAGCTGTTTTTT. Translating it yields CCARTPGQGSNTGELFF.